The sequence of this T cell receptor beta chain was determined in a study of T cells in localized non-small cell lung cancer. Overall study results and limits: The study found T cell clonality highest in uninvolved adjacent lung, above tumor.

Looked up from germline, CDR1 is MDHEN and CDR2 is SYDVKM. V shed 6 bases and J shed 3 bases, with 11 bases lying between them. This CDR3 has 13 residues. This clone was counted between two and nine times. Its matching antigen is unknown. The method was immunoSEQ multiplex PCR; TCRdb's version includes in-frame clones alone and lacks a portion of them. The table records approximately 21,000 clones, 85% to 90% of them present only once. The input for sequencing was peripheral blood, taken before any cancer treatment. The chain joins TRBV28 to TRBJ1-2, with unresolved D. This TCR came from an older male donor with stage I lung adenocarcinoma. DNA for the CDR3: TGTGCCAGCAGACTGGACCGCGACTATGGCTACACCTTC. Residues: CASRLDRDYGYTF.